Shown below are 4 T cell receptor beta chains from a single sample sequenced in a study of T cells in localized non-small cell lung cancer. Profiled with immunoSEQ multiplex PCR; TCRdb holds only in-frame clones, not every one. The table has tens of thousands of clones, around nine tenths seen once. The sequencing used PBMCs, collected before any cancer treatment. The receptor source for this set is a female donor with stage II lung adenocarcinoma.

CDR3 sequence (DNA): TGTGCCAGCAGTGTAAGAAGGGGAGACGCTCAGCCCCAGCATTTT. It codes for CASSVRRGDAQPQHF. J is TRBJ1-5 and V is TRBV6-1; D may be TRBD1 (5 bases). Between the trimmed V and J ends, which lost 4 bases and 6 bases, there was a span of 16 bases. This CDR3 has 15 residues. Germline V CDR1 and CDR2: MNHNS, SASEGT.

This rearrangement joins TRBV30 to TRBJ1-5; tentatively, D is TRBD1 (5 bases). This CDR3 spans 12 amino acids. Germline V CDR1 and CDR2: GTSNPN, SVGIG (reference sequence). Trimming left V 5 bases short and J 2 bases short, with 7 bases between. The CDR3 sequence is CAWAQGNQPQHF. CDR3 in DNA: TGTGCCTGGGCACAGGGCAATCAGCCCCAGCATTTT.

This clone was recorded only once. The J gene is TRBJ1-2, the V gene TRBV7-2, with D unresolved. The CDR3 sequence is 14 residues long. Germline V gene data show CDR1 as SGHTA and CDR2 as FQGNSA. Between the trimmed V and J ends, which lost 5 bases and 4 bases, there was a span of 14 bases. The CDR3 protein is CASSPTLGLYGYTF. CDR3 DNA sequence: TGTGCCAGCAGCCCTACGCTAGGTCTCTATGGCTACACCTTC. Full variable domain (missing parts from reference TRBV7-2 and TRBJ1-2): GAGVSQSPSNKVTEKGKDVELRCDPISGHTALYWYRQSLGQGLEFLIYFQGNSAPDKSGLPSDRFSAERTGGSVSTLTIQRTQQEDSAVYLCASSPTLGLYGYTFGSGTRLTVV.

The chain couples TRBV4-2 to TRBJ1-1, with a weak D call TRBD1 (5 bases). The V end lost 4 bases, the J end lost 1 base, and 16 bases lay between the germline ends. The CDR3 is 16 residues long. Germline assignment: CDR1 LGHNA and CDR2 YNFKEQ. The CDR3 DNA sequence: TGTGCCAGCAGCCGCAACTCCGGGACCGCGAACACTGAAGCTTTCTTT. Its protein product is CASSRNSGTANTEAFF.